The 28 T cell receptor beta chains listed next were all sequenced from one sample in a study of regulatory T cells in long-lasting Graves disease. Both iRepertoire HTBI primers and Arm-PCR of CDR3 regions were used to build the TCR beta libraries. TCRdb called the multiplex PCR reads again in MiXCR, with one record for every CDR3 protein. Among some 340,000 distinct CDR3 sequences listed, 23% were seen once. This sample's time point: persistent/refractory GD, antithyroid drugs over 5 years with positive TRAb. RNA isolated from PBMCs was used to make the TCR library. The sequenced sample was peripheral blood mononuclear cells (PBMCs), obtained when the disease was refractory, from a patient treated with antithyroid drugs. Source of these receptors: a woman aged 40-49 years with Graves disease.

This clonotype was detected only a few times. The rearrangement uses TRBV3-1 and TRBJ2-6, with 9 bases lining up with TRBD2. Germline assignment: CDR1 LGHDT and CDR2 YNNKEL (reference sequence). There are 18 residues in the CDR3. Trimming took 5 bases from V and 3 from J; bases not matched to a gene: 11. The CDR3 sequence is CASSSGLASYRGANVLTF. The CDR3 coding sequence is TGTGCCAGCAGCTCCGGACTAGCGTCGTATCGTGGGGCCAACGTCCTGACTTTC.

This chain links TRBV6-1 with TRBJ1-1; D uncertain. Looked up from germline, CDR1 is MNHNS and CDR2 is SASEGT. Trimming left V 8 bases short and J 0 bases short, with 13 bases between. The CDR3 has 14 residues. CDR3 bases: TGTGCCAGCTACCTCAGCGCGTTGAACACTGAAGCTTTCTTT. Protein product: CASYLSALNTEAFF.

V and J are TRBV5-1 and TRBJ2-7; D gene ambiguous. V lost 1 base, J lost 3 bases, and 11 bases lay in between. The CDR3 extends over 14 amino acids. Germline CDR1 SGHRS, CDR2 YFSETQ. This CDR3 is CASSLSRVFYEQYF. The CDR3 coding sequence is TGCGCCAGCAGCTTGAGTAGGGTCTTCTACGAGCAGTACTTC.

The chain has TRBV4-2 and TRBJ1-1; a weak D match, TRBD1 (5 bases). Germline CDR1 and CDR2: LGHNA and YNFKEQ. The V end lost 4 bases, the J end lost 4 bases, and 19 bases lay between the germline ends. The CDR3 has 16 amino acids. Written as DNA, the CDR3 is TGTGCCAGCAGCCTTGAAGACCGCGGGGCGGGCACTGAAGCTTTCTTT. This gives the protein CASSLEDRGAGTEAFF.

This clonotype appeared many times. J is TRBJ2-2 and V is TRBV28; 13 bases fit TRBD2. With V trimmed by 5 bases and J by 7 bases, 7 bases remained unmatched. Germline loops: CDR1 MDHEN, CDR2 SYDVKM. This CDR3 region has 16 residues. The CDR3 loop is CASSPTSGRLNGELFF. The CDR3 coding sequence is TGTGCCAGCAGTCCGACTAGCGGGAGGTTAAACGGGGAGCTGTTTTTT.

V usage is TRBV20-1 and J usage is TRBJ1-6; TRBD1 matches at 7 bases. The CDR3 runs to 14 residues. After removal of 6 bases from V and 2 bases from J, the junction contained 4 bases not matched to a gene. The V gene's germline CDR1 is DFQATT and CDR2 SNEGSKA (reference sequence). Here the CDR3 DNA reads TGCAGTGCAAGAACAGGGGCCTATAATTCACCCCTCCACTTT. Its translation is CSARTGAYNSPLHF.

The chain couples TRBV7-9 to TRBJ2-3, with TRBD2 matching over 7 bases. Germline values: CDR1 SEHNR, CDR2 FQNEAQ (reference sequence). This CDR3 comprises 13 residues. V was clipped by 4 bases and J by 6 bases; unmatched bases: 4. CDR3 nucleotides: TGTGCCAGCAGCTACAGCGGGACGGATACGCAGTATTTT. Translated, it gives CASSYSGTDTQYF.

This clonotype came up many times. The genes are TRBV3-1 and TRBJ2-7; tentative D call: TRBD2 (6 bases). This CDR3 has 15 residues. V dropped 4 bases and J dropped 4 bases, with 17 bases sitting between them. In germline, CDR1 is LGHDT, CDR2 YNNKEL (reference sequence). CDR3 residues: CASSLQPGLYYEQYF. The CDR3 bases are TGTGCCAGCAGCCTTCAACCGGGACTTTATTACGAGCAGTACTTC.

This clonotype was picked up many times. The chain couples TRBV11-2 to TRBJ2-7; weak D call: TRBD1 (6 bases). Germline CDR1 reads SGHAT; CDR2 reads FQNNGV. CDR3 length: 14 amino acids. The V and J ends lost 5 bases and 3 bases respectively, with 14 bases between them. Here the CDR3 reads CASSHTGTIYEQYF. The DNA for the CDR3 is TGTGCCAGCAGCCATACCGGGACAATCTACGAGCAGTACTTC.

This chain joins TRBV27 and TRBJ2-1; 7 bases map to TRBD2. Trimming took 4 bases from V and 10 from J; bases not matched to a gene: 13. Germline CDR1 MNHEY, CDR2 SMNVEV (reference sequence). The CDR3 runs 15 residues. CDR3 protein: CASSSSPGRRSEQFF. The CDR3 DNA reads TGTGCCAGCAGTTCGAGCCCCGGGAGGAGGAGCGAGCAGTTCTTC.

This clonotype was detected only a few times. The J gene is TRBJ2-1, the V gene TRBV5-4; 7 bases fit TRBD1. This CDR3 has 16 residues. Germline loops: CDR1 SGHNT, CDR2 YYREEE (reference sequence). V shed 3 bases, J shed 4 bases, and the junction held 10 bases outside the gene matches. The CDR3 spells CASSSTTGNGYNEQFF. The CDR3 DNA follows: TGTGCCAGCAGCTCCACGACAGGGAACGGGTACAATGAGCAGTTCTTC.

The chain employs TRBV5-4 and TRBJ1-2; D might be TRBD1 (5 bases). CDR3 length equals 15 residues. The V gene lost 2 bases and the J gene lost 5 bases, with 16 bases spanning the gap. The V gene's germline CDR1 is SGHNT and CDR2 YYREEE (reference sequence). Written as DNA, the CDR3 is TGTGCCAGCAGCTTAGGCGGGGCCCCTAGGTATGGCTACACCTTC. Its protein product is CASSLGGAPRYGYTF. The variable domain in full, with the rest retrieved from reference TRBV5-4 and TRBJ1-2, is ETGVTQSPTHLIKTRGQQVTLRCSSQSGHNTVSWYQQALGQGPQFIFQYYREEENGRGNFPPRFSGLQFPNYSSELNVNALELDDSALYLCASSLGGAPRYGYTFGSGTRLTVV.

This clonotype occurred many times. The chain employs TRBV6-1 and TRBJ1-6, with D uncertain. The CDR3 consists of 14 residues. The germline V and J ends were trimmed by 2 bases and 11 bases, with 13 bases remaining between them. Per the germline V gene, CDR1 is MNHNS and CDR2 is SASEGT. The CDR3: CASSEFKNWTPLHF. CDR3 in DNA: TGTGCCAGCAGTGAATTTAAGAACTGGACACCCCTCCACTTT.

This clonotype was seen ten or more times. V is TRBV7-8 and J is TRBJ2-5; 10 positions agree with TRBD2. Germline CDR1 and CDR2: SGHVS and FQNEAQ. V trimming: 5 bases; J trimming: 5 bases; junction bases outside the gene matches: 11. CDR3 size: 16 residues. Written as DNA, the CDR3 is TGTGCCAGCAGCCGAAGCGGGAGGGCCCTCTCGGAGACCCAGTACTTC. The encoded protein is CASSRSGRALSETQYF.

The chain carries TRBV10-2 and TRBJ1-6; D gene uncertain. This CDR3 region has 18 residues. V gave up 6 bases and J gave up 0 bases, with 18 bases separating them. The germline V gene has CDR1 WSHSY and CDR2 SAAADI. This CDR3 reads CASRELLLADSYNSPLHF. For the CDR3, the DNA is TGCGCCAGCAGGGAATTGCTTCTGGCTGACTCCTATAATTCACCCCTCCACTTT.

J is TRBJ1-2 and V is TRBV28; 12 nucleotides match TRBD1. V was clipped by 5 bases and J by 5 bases; unmatched bases: 12. The CDR3 runs 17 residues. Germline assignment: CDR1 MDHEN and CDR2 SYDVKM. The CDR3 DNA sequence: TGTGCCAGCAGTCCCCCGGGACAGGGGGCAGTTGGGTATGGCTACACCTTC. Translating it yields CASSPPGQGAVGYGYTF.

This clonotype was detected ten times or more. J is TRBJ1-1 and V is TRBV28; D is unresolved. CDR1 is MDHEN and CDR2 is SYDVKM in the germline V gene. The V end lost 6 bases, the J end lost 2 bases, and 13 bases lay between the germline ends. CDR3 length: 14 residues. The CDR3 DNA is TGTGCCAGCAGCTTAGGAGTCCTCAACACTGAAGCTTTCTTT. This gives the protein CASSLGVLNTEAFF.

The chain combines TRBV15 with TRBJ2-5; 14 bases map to TRBD2. V gave up 10 bases and J gave up 4 bases; unmatched junction bases: 14. This CDR3 is built from 17 residues. CDR1 is LNHNV and CDR2 is YYDKDF in the germline V gene (reference sequence). For the CDR3, the DNA is TGTGCCATTTCGTCGGGGACTAGCGGGAGTAGGGGAGAGACCCAGTACTTC. This encodes CAISSGTSGSRGETQYF.

This clonotype was detected ten times or more. The chain uses TRBV24-1 and TRBJ1-1, with D unclear. Germline-derived CDR1 and CDR2 are KGHDR and SFDVKD. The germline V and J ends were trimmed by 0 bases and 7 bases, with 8 bases remaining between them. The CDR3 runs to 13 residues. The CDR3 spells CATSDLKQNEAFF. The CDR3 coding sequence is TGTGCCACCAGTGATTTGAAACAGAATGAAGCTTTCTTT.

Notes on this clonotype: Mismatch with germline at one junction end may stem from a read error. CDR3 amino acids: CSVEDGAANAGELFF. The DNA of the CDR3 is TGCAGCGTTGAGGACGGTGCGGCGAACGCCGGGGAGCTGTTTTTT. The gene calls are TRBV29-1 and TRBJ2-2, with no clear D. Germline V CDR1 and CDR2: SQVTM, ANQGSEA. The CDR3 length is 15 residues.

The sample holds a few counts of this clonotype. The V gene is TRBV6-1, the J gene TRBJ2-4; 7 bases match TRBD2. After removal of 6 bases from V and 4 bases from J, the junction contained 9 bases not matched to a gene. CDR1 is MNHNS and CDR2 is SASEGT in the germline V gene. The CDR3 is made up of 15 amino acids. The CDR3 region is CASSRPLAEKNIQYF. The DNA for the CDR3 is TGTGCCAGCAGCAGACCTCTAGCGGAAAAAAACATTCAGTACTTC.

This clonotype was found a few times. This chain links TRBV28 with TRBJ1-2; possible D gene TRBD1, 6 bases. Germline CDR1 and CDR2: MDHEN and SYDVKM. The germline V and J ends were trimmed by 4 bases and 8 bases, with 14 bases remaining between them. This CDR3 is built from 13 residues. CDR3 loop: CASSYRDLRGYTF. The CDR3 DNA follows: TGTGCCAGCAGTTACAGGGATCTGAGGGGCTACACCTTC.

This clonotype came up a few times. This sequence joins TRBV7-9 and TRBJ2-2; D uncertain. Germline lookup yields CDR1 SEHNR and CDR2 FQNEAQ (reference sequence). The V end was cut by 3 bases, the J end by 1 base, with 12 bases between. The CDR3 sequence is 16 residues long. CDR3 in DNA: TGTGCCAGCAGCTTCTCTCGGGCAGTGAACACCGGGGAGCTGTTTTTT. Protein: CASSFSRAVNTGELFF.

Of note for this clonotype: This clone may be a read error of a much larger clone one base away. The V call is TRBV12-3 or TRBV12-4, the J call TRBJ1-6; no firm D call. CDR3 length equals 13 residues. Between the trimmed V and J ends, which lost 2 bases and 11 bases, there was a span of 10 bases. Written as DNA, the CDR3 is TGTGCCAGCAGTTTAACTGGGATGACACCCCTCCACTTT. It encodes CASSLTGMTPLHF.

This chain links TRBV19 with TRBJ2-6, with 9 bases that match TRBD1. Germline-derived CDR1 and CDR2 are LNHDA and SQIVND (reference sequence). V shed 4 bases and J 4 bases; nucleotides not matched to a gene: 8. This CDR3 comprises 17 residues. The CDR3 region is CASSTHRTGDGANVLTF. CDR3 sequence (DNA): TGTGCCAGTAGTACCCACCGGACAGGGGACGGGGCCAACGTCCTGACTTTC.

V gene TRBV4-2 combines with J gene TRBJ2-7; a weak D match, TRBD1 (5 bases). Germline loops: CDR1 LGHNA, CDR2 YNFKEQ. The CDR3 loop spans 15 amino acids. V was shortened by 0 bases and J by 2 bases, with 11 bases between the two germline ends. CDR3 loop: CASSQENRMTYEQYF. The CDR3 DNA follows: TGTGCCAGCAGCCAAGAAAACAGGATGACCTACGAGCAGTACTTC.

This clonotype was seen at least ten times. V usage is TRBV20-1 and J usage is TRBJ1-2, with a weak D call TRBD1 (5 bases). The CDR3 has 9 residues. The germline gives CDR1 DFQATT, CDR2 SNEGSKA (reference sequence). This chain's CDR3 is CTSRDGYTF. CDR3 bases: TGCACCAGCAGGGATGGCTACACCTTC.

This clonotype has more than one count but fewer than ten. This chain links TRBV29-1 with TRBJ1-1, with 7 bases that match TRBD1. With V trimmed by 7 bases and J by 5 bases, 7 bases remained unmatched. CDR3 length equals 12 residues. Germline V gives CDR1 SQVTM, CDR2 ANQGSEA. The CDR3: CSAKNRGTEAFF. For the CDR3, the DNA is TGCAGCGCAAAGAACAGGGGAACTGAAGCTTTCTTT.